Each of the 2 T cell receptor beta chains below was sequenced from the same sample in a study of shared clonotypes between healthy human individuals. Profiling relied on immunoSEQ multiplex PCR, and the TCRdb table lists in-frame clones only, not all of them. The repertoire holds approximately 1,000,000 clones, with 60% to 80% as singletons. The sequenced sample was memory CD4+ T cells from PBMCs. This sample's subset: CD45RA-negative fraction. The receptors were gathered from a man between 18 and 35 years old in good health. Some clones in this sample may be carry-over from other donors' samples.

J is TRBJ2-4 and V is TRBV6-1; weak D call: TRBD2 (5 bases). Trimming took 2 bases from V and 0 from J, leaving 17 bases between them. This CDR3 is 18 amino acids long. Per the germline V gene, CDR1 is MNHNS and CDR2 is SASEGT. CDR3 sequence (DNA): TGTGCCAGCAGTGAATCCAGACCTTGGGCGGGAGCCAAAAACATTCAGTACTTC. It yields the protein CASSESRPWAGAKNIQYF.

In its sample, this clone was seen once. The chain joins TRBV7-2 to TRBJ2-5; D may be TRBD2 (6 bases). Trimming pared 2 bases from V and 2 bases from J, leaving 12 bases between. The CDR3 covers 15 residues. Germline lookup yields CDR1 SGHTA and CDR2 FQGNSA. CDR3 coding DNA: TGTGCCAGCAGCTTACTTGGGGGGACTCAAGAGACCCAGTACTTC. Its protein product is CASSLLGGTQETQYF.